Each of the 29 T cell receptor beta chains below was sequenced from the same sample in a study of T cell repertoires in cytomegalovirus infection. One entry per CDR3 protein, called by TCRdb with MiXCR from the reads. The data show about 740,000 distinct CDR3 sequences, under 40% seen once. Sequenced sample: PBMCs. The source of these receptors is a human donor in good health (CMV status not recorded). Some clones in this sample may be carry-over from other donors' samples.

This clonotype was detected only a few times. The chain is built from TRBV7-2 and TRBJ1-1; tentatively, D is TRBD1 (6 bases). Germline CDR1 and CDR2: SGHTA and FQGNSA. The length of the CDR3 is 16 residues. Trimming cost V 6 bases and J 4 bases, with 21 bases left between them. As DNA, the CDR3 is TGTGCCAGCAGTCCGAGGGGGGCGCCTCGGACCACTGAAGCTTTCTTT. This sequence encodes CASSPRGAPRTTEAFF.

This clonotype was seen ten or more times. The chain recombines TRBV7-6 with TRBJ1-1, with unresolved D. V was clipped by 8 bases and J by 0 bases, with 10 bases between them. CDR1 and CDR2 from the germline V gene are SGHVS and FNYEAQ. This CDR3 is 13 amino acids long. As DNA, the CDR3 is TGTGCCAGCCAAGCGGGGTTGAACACTGAAGCTTTCTTT. It specifies CASQAGLNTEAFF.

Worth noting for this clonotype: Possible read error: a much larger clone is one base away. No conserved phenylalanine or tryptophan ends this CDR3, so it is likely a read error. The chain is built from TRBV6-6 and TRBJ2-7, with D uncertain. CDR1 and CDR2 from the germline V gene are MNHNY and SVGAGI (reference sequence). The CDR3 totals 13 residues. With 2 bases removed from V and 4 bases from J, the gap between germline ends came to 9 bases. As DNA, the CDR3 is TGTGCCAGCAGTTACGGGGTACTATACGAGCAGTACTTA. Translating it yields CASSYGVLYEQYL.

The chain recombines TRBV28 with TRBJ2-2, with 11 bases aligning to TRBD2. Germline trimming cut 7 bases from V and 5 bases from J; bases unmatched to any gene: 3. The CDR3 spans 14 residues. CDR1 MDHEN and CDR2 SYDVKM come from the germline V gene. CDR3 sequence (DNA): TGTGCCAGCACCATAGCGGGAGGGACCGGGGAGCTGTTTTTT. Translation gives CASTIAGGTGELFF.

This clonotype was counted ten times or more. The CDR3 DNA is TGTGCCAGCAGCCGGGGGGGGGACACTGAAGCTTTCTTT. The encoded protein is CASSRGGDTEAFF. The gene calls are TRBV7-6 and TRBJ1-1, with D perhaps matching TRBD1 (5 bases). Germline V gene data show CDR1 as SGHVS and CDR2 as FNYEAQ. The CDR3 is 13 amino acids. The germline V and J ends were trimmed by 5 bases and 3 bases, with 10 bases remaining between them. The full variable domain, its missing parts supplied by reference TRBV7-6 and TRBJ1-1, is GAGVSQSPRYKVTKRGQDVALRCDPISGHVSLYWYRQALGQGPEFLTYFNYEAQQDKSGLPNDRFSAERPEGSISTLTIQRTEQRDSAMYRCASSRGGDTEAFFGQGTRLTVV.

Of note for this clonotype: Relative to the germline gene, one junction end is altered; a read error may explain this. The chain carries TRBV7-9 and TRBJ2-7, with D uncertain. The germline gives CDR1 SEHNR, CDR2 FQNEAQ (reference sequence). CDR3 length: 12 amino acids. This chain's CDR3 is CASSLMTYDQYF. CDR3 nucleotides: TGTGCCAGCAGCTTAATGACCTACGATCAGTACTTC.

This clonotype was recorded a few times. V is TRBV28 and J is TRBJ1-1; D gene uncertain. CDR3 size: 14 residues. Trimming pared 3 bases from V and 5 bases from J, leaving 13 bases between. From germline, CDR1 is MDHEN and CDR2 SYDVKM. CDR3 residues: CASSFKGIGTEAFF. The CDR3 DNA reads as TGTGCCAGCAGTTTTAAGGGAATCGGGACTGAAGCTTTCTTT.

This chain connects TRBV12-3 or TRBV12-4 to TRBJ2-3; D gene uncertain. Trimming stripped 7 bases from V and 1 base from J, with 12 bases between. This CDR3 has 14 residues. CDR3: CASILLGRTDTQYF. The CDR3 nucleotides read TGTGCCAGCATCCTCTTAGGGCGCACAGATACGCAGTATTTT.

This chain joins TRBV7-4 and TRBJ1-2; 7 bases line up with TRBD1. The CDR3 covers 12 residues. Germline CDR1 is SGHVT and CDR2 is SQSDAQ. J lost 8 bases, V lost 6 bases, and 6 bases had no gene match. CDR3 nucleotide sequence: TGTGCCAGCAGTCGTACAGGGGACGGCTACACCTTC. Amino acid sequence: CASSRTGDGYTF.

This clonotype was seen more than once but under ten times. This chain joins TRBV11-3 and TRBJ2-7; maybe TRBD2 (6 bases). Looked up from germline, CDR1 is SGHNT and CDR2 is YENEEA. With 5 bases removed from V and 5 bases from J, the gap between germline ends came to 16 bases. The CDR3 has 14 residues. CDR3 residues: CASSPGTRLDEQYF. In nucleotides, the CDR3 is TGTGCCAGCAGCCCAGGGACTCGTTTGGACGAGCAGTACTTC.

This chain links TRBV24-1 with TRBJ1-5, with D perhaps matching TRBD1 (5 bases). Trimming removed 9 bases from V and 6 bases from J, with 17 bases in between. The CDR3 loop spans 14 amino acids. Germline CDR1 and CDR2: KGHDR and SFDVKD. Here the CDR3 DNA reads TGTGCCACCGACGAAGGACGGGGGAGTCAGCCCCAGCATTTT. Its protein is CATDEGRGSQPQHF.

The chain has TRBV9 and TRBJ2-2; D may match TRBD1 or TRBD2 (5 bases each). V lost 4 bases, J lost 6 bases, and 25 bases lay in between. CDR1 is SGDLS, CDR2 YYNGEE, per germline. This CDR3 has 18 residues. The CDR3 nucleotides read TGTGCCAGCAGCAGACCCAGAGGGCCAGGGTGGTCCGCCGGGGAGCTGTTTTTT. This sequence encodes CASSRPRGPGWSAGELFF. Using reference TRBV9 and TRBJ2-2 for the parts outside the CDR3, the full variable domain is DSGVTQTPKHLITATGQRVTLRCSPRSGDLSVYWYQQSLDQGLQFLIQYYNGEERAKGNILERFSAQQFPDLHSELNLSSLELGDSALYFCASSRPRGPGWSAGELFFGEGSRLTVL.

This chain joins TRBV6-4 and TRBJ2-1; the D is unclear. The CDR3 extends over 15 amino acids. Germline V gives CDR1 MRHNA, CDR2 SNTAGT. With 4 bases removed from V and 5 bases from J, the gap between germline ends came to 15 bases. The CDR3 coding sequence is TGTGCCAGCAGTGGTTCACAAGATAAAAACAATGAGCAGTTCTTC. It codes for CASSGSQDKNNEQFF.

V and J are TRBV28 and TRBJ2-1, with TRBD2 matching over 10 bases. This CDR3 has 16 residues. Germline V CDR1 and CDR2: MDHEN, SYDVKM. V was clipped by 5 bases and J by 10 bases; unmatched bases: 14. This CDR3 is CASSAPASGRAWEQFF. For the CDR3, the DNA is TGTGCCAGCAGTGCCCCGGCGAGCGGGAGGGCCTGGGAGCAGTTCTTC.

This clonotype has more than one count but fewer than ten. Written as DNA, the CDR3 is TGTGCCAGCAGGGGGACAGAGAACTCCTACAATGAGCAGTTCTTC. Protein: CASRGTENSYNEQFF. This chain joins TRBV6-2 or TRBV6-3 and TRBJ2-1; 7 bases align to TRBD1. From germline, CDR1 is MNHEY and CDR2 SVGEGT. This CDR3 comprises 15 residues. V lost 6 bases to trimming and J lost 0 bases; unmatched junction nucleotides: 5.

This sequence joins TRBV6-1 and TRBJ2-7; 7 bases are a match to TRBD1. V lost 4 bases, J lost 1 base, and 13 bases stayed unmatched. Germline V lookup: CDR1 MNHNS, CDR2 SASEGT. This CDR3 has 17 amino acids. CDR3 region: CASSVWAGTEKSYEQYF. CDR3 coding DNA: TGTGCCAGCAGTGTTTGGGCTGGGACAGAAAAATCCTACGAGCAGTACTTC.

This clonotype showed up many times. The rearrangement links TRBV7-2 to TRBJ1-2; TRBD1 is a possible D gene (6 bases). Deletions cut 5 bases from V and 6 bases from J, with 16 bases between. This CDR3 has 14 residues. Germline V gives CDR1 SGHTA, CDR2 FQGNSA. DNA for the CDR3: TGTGCCAGCAGCCCGAGACAGGCACGAGATGGCTACACCTTC. It yields the protein CASSPRQARDGYTF.

V and J are TRBV20-1 and TRBJ2-5; 10 bases match TRBD2. The length of the CDR3 is 14 residues. V lost 6 bases, J lost 5 bases, and 9 bases stayed unmatched. CDR1 is DFQATT, CDR2 SNEGSKA, per germline (reference sequence). The CDR3 loop is CSATASGGRETQYF. The CDR3 DNA follows: TGCAGTGCCACCGCTAGCGGGGGACGGGAGACCCAGTACTTC.

Comments on this clonotype: One end of the junction does not line up with germline, which may come from a read error. The V call is TRBV7-2, the J call TRBJ1-5; D gene uncertain. The CDR3 is 14 amino acids. Germline V gene data show CDR1 as SGHTA and CDR2 as FQGNSA. CDR3 in amino acids: CARSLRRADQPQRF. The DNA for the CDR3 is TGTGCCAGAAGCTTACGGCGGGCGGATCAGCCCCAGCGTTTT. Based on the CDR3 plus reference TRBV7-2 and TRBJ1-5, the full variable domain is GAGVSQSPSNKVTEKGKDVELRCDPISGHTALYWYRQSLGQGLEFLIYFQGNSAPDKSGLPSDRFSAERTGGSVSTLTIQRTQQEDSAVYLCARSLRRADQPQRFGDGTRLSIL.

The rearrangement uses TRBV10-3 and TRBJ1-1; no definite D call. CDR1 is ENHRY and CDR2 is SYGVKD in the germline V gene. This CDR3 spans 14 amino acids. The V and J ends lost 4 bases and 4 bases respectively, with 13 bases between them. CDR3 in DNA: TGTGCCATCAGTGGCGCAGGAAGCGGCACTGAAGCTTTCTTT. As protein: CAISGAGSGTEAFF.

This chain connects TRBV24-1 to TRBJ2-3; TRBD2 is a possible D gene (5 bases). Germline values: CDR1 KGHDR, CDR2 SFDVKD. V was pared by 3 bases and J by 10 bases, with 13 bases between. The CDR3 length is 13 residues. In nucleotides, the CDR3 is TGTGCCACCAGTGATCGAGGGCTTCGGTCGCAGTATTTT. Protein: CATSDRGLRSQYF.

This clonotype was seen a handful of times. The chain combines TRBV12-3 or TRBV12-4 with TRBJ1-5; D gene unclear. Trimming left V 0 bases short and J 4 bases short, with 13 bases between. The CDR3 has 16 residues. As DNA, the CDR3 is TGTGCCAGCAGTTTAGCTGGGAGCGAACGGAATCAGCCCCAGCATTTT. Its protein is CASSLAGSERNQPQHF.

This clonotype occurred a few times. The rearrangement uses TRBV4-2 and TRBJ2-1; unclear D gene. Trimming took off 1 base at V and 4 bases at J, with 11 bases between the two ends. CDR3 length: 15 amino acids. Germline V gene data show CDR1 as LGHNA and CDR2 as YNFKEQ. The CDR3 here is CASSQVDPRYNEQFF. Here the CDR3 DNA reads TGTGCCAGCAGCCAAGTGGATCCGCGATACAATGAGCAGTTCTTC.

The rearrangement links TRBV25-1 to TRBJ2-7, with unresolved D. The CDR3 is 12 amino acids. V gave up 3 bases and J gave up 4 bases, with 7 bases separating them. In germline, CDR1 is MGHDK, CDR2 SYGVNS. CDR3 region: CASSETLYEQYF. The CDR3 region has the DNA TGTGCCAGCAGTGAGACACTTTACGAGCAGTACTTC.

V and J are TRBV12-3 or TRBV12-4 and TRBJ1-5; the D gene is possibly TRBD1 (6 bases). The length of the CDR3 is 14 residues. Trimming stripped 5 bases from V and 0 bases from J, with 8 bases between. The CDR3 coding sequence is TGTGCCAGCAGTACAGGGATTAGCAATCAGCCCCAGCATTTT. Residues: CASSTGISNQPQHF.

This clonotype was detected a few times. This rearrangement joins TRBV24-1 to TRBJ1-2; no clear D gene. The V and J ends lost 9 bases and 2 bases respectively, with 15 bases between them. This CDR3 is built from 14 residues. CDR1 is KGHDR, CDR2 SFDVKD, per germline. The CDR3 coding sequence is TGTGCCACCTCGATCCCCGAACTAAACTATGGCTACACCTTC. Amino acids: CATSIPELNYGYTF.

The table lists this clonotype with a count of one. The junction and the germline gene differ at one end; a read error may be behind it. The chain recombines TRBV7-6 with TRBJ1-4; 8 bases align to TRBD1. The CDR3 consists of 15 residues. Per germline, CDR1 SGHVS and CDR2 FNYEAQ. The CDR3 here is CDSSARQGRNVELFF. The CDR3 region has the DNA TGTGACAGCAGCGCCAGACAGGGGAGAAATGTAGAACTGTTTTTT. The variable domain in full, completed from reference TRBV7-6 and TRBJ1-4, reads GAGVSQSPRYKVTKRGQDVALRCDPISGHVSLYWYRQALGQGPEFLTYFNYEAQQDKSGLPNDRFSAERPEGSISTLTIQRTEQRDSAMYRCDSSARQGRNVELFFGSGTQLSVL.

The table lists this clonotype with a count of one. The rearrangement joins TRBV2 to TRBJ1-2; unclear D gene. From germline, CDR1 is SNHLY and CDR2 FYNNEI. V was pared by 4 bases and J by 5 bases, with 17 bases between. CDR3 size: 15 residues. CDR3 sequence: CASSGRGEVGYGYTF. CDR3 in DNA: TGTGCCAGCAGTGGCCGTGGGGAAGTTGGTTATGGCTACACCTTC.

The chain couples TRBV10-1 to TRBJ2-3; unclear D gene. Germline V gene data show CDR1 as WNHNN and CDR2 as SYGVQD (reference sequence). Trimming left V 8 bases short and J 5 bases short, with 17 bases between. The CDR3 totals 14 residues. The CDR3 protein is CASANPLAGDTQYF. Here the CDR3 DNA reads TGCGCCAGCGCTAATCCCTTAGCAGGAGATACGCAGTATTTT.